One T cell receptor (beta chain) is described in this entry. Its specificity is not known. This sample stems from a study of post-analysis software for immune sequencing data. The library was made from cDNA and included unique molecular identifiers. TCRdb re-called the PCR reads through MiXCR, storing one row per CDR3 protein. The repertoire holds 450,000 to 650,000 distinct CDR3 sequences, 44% seen once, with 1.5% to 2% in the top ten. V lost 0 bases and J lost 9; bases outside the gene matches: 10. The CDR3 covers 15 residues. Germline loops: CDR1 DFQATT, CDR2 SNEGSKA (reference sequence). Whole-study findings and limits: Several TRBV segments, TRBV5-6, TRBV5-1 and TRBV20-1 among them, were found more frequent in patients than controls.

The sequence was obtained from a girl aged 10-17 years with multiple sclerosis. The chain recombines TRBV20-1 with TRBJ2-1; the match to TRBD2 covers 8 bases. Sequencing input: blood. The CDR3 loop reads CSARDWLAGNSEQFF. The CDR3 nucleotides are TGCAGTGCTAGAGATTGGCTAGCGGGTAATAGTGAGCAGTTCTTC.